This T cell receptor beta chain was retrieved from a study of ipilimumab plus nivolumab after autologous stem cell transplantation. For the study at large: Patients received a median of 5 ipilimumab and roughly eight nivolumab doses. The myeloma cohort included high-risk transplant-naive patients and patients relapsing within 3 years of a first autologous transplant.

With V trimmed by 8 bases and J by 4 bases, 9 bases remained unmatched. The CDR3 loop spans 14 amino acids. CDR1 and CDR2 from the germline V gene are MNHEY and SVGAGI. The method was immunoSEQ multiplex PCR; TCRdb's version includes in-frame clones alone and lacks a portion of them. The table lists approximately 12,000 clones, approximately 70% of them singletons, with 9.5% to 11% in the top ten. Ipilimumab, 1 mg/kg, started 14 to 28 days after autologous transplant. Patients received nivolumab 3 mg/kg at weeks 1, 4, 7, 10, then fortnightly to week 26. Sequenced material: PBMCs, taken in a trial of ipilimumab plus nivolumab as post-transplant consolidation. The genes are TRBV6-5 and TRBJ1-2; 8 bases fit TRBD1. The receptor comes from a male donor with multiple myeloma. The CDR3: CASRPQGAGYGYTF. The CDR3 coding sequence is TGTGCCAGCCGACCCCAGGGGGCAGGCTATGGCTACACCTTC.